This T cell receptor beta chain was recorded in a study of cytomegalovirus exposure and HLA in healthy donors. Study-level results: Upon later analysis, HLA-associated TCR beta chains proved more clonally expanded than other, equally common chains.

About this clone itself: The target antigen is unknown. One end of the junction is discordant with germline, which a read error may explain.

The CDR3 covers 12 residues. Germline assignment: CDR1 SGHAT and CDR2 FQNNGV. Researchers ran the PCR with 60 Vbeta and 13 Jbeta primers. This table comes from immunoSEQ multiplex PCR, and its TCRdb copy is limited to in-frame clones, with some not included. The sample contains approximately 130,000 clones, about four fifths of which appear only once. The chain employs TRBV11-2 and TRBJ1-1, with TRBD1 as a possible D gene (6 bases). The sample consisted of PBMCs. This receptor was identified in a woman in her fifties or sixties in good health and CMV-seropositive. Written as DNA, the CDR3 is TGTGCCAGCAGCTATCGGGGGGCGGACCTCAGCTTT. This gives the protein CASSYRGADLSF. Filled out from reference TRBV11-2 and TRBJ1-1, the complete variable domain reads EAGVAQSPRYKIIEKRQSVAFWCNPISGHATLYWYQQILGQGPKLLIQFQNNGVVDDSQLPKDRFSAERLKGVDSTLKIQPAKLEDSAVYLCASSYRGADLSFGQGTRLTVV.